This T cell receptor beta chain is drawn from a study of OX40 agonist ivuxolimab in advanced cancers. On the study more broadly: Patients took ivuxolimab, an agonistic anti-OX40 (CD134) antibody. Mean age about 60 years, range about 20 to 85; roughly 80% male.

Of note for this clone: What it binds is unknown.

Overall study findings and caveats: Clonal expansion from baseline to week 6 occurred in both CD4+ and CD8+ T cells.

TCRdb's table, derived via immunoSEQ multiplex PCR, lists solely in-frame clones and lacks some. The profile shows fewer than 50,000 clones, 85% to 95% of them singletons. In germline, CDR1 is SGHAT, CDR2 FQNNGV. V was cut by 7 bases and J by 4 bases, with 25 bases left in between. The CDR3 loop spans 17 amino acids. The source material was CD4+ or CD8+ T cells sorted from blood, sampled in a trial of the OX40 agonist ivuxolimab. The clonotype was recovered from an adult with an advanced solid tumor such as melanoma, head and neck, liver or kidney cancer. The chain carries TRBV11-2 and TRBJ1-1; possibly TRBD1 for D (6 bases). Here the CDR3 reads CASTQPQGLSLGTEAFF. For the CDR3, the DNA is TGTGCCAGCACCCAACCGCAGGGGTTATCCCTGGGCACTGAAGCTTTCTTT.